This T cell receptor (beta chain) was recovered during a study of CD8 T cells in ankylosing spondylitis listed by TCRdb under 2017. About the full investigation: The study profiled T cell receptor beta repertoires in healthy donors and ankylosing spondylitis patients to find disease-linked TCR variants. In total, the full study cohort was made up of roughly 100 healthy donors and 25 ankylosing spondylitis patients. Peripheral blood samples were taken, and synovial fluid was additionally collected from ankylosing spondylitis patients.

What the authors observed across the whole study: A TCR beta motif made up of several highly homologous amino acid variants appeared to be characteristic of blood from ankylosing spondylitis patients. A CD8+ phenotype was shown by the disease-linked clones, which were found at relatively low frequencies in peripheral blood. The disease-linked clones were reported to be significantly enriched in matched synovial fluid samples from ankylosing spondylitis patients. Some of the motif variants had been reported before in the synovial fluid and blood of reactive arthritis patients, a finding that suggests common disease-initiation mechanisms.

The germline V gene sets CDR1 to SQVTM and CDR2 to ANQGSEA. From the cysteine up to the phenylalanine, the CDR3 has a length of 14 residues. This entry keeps only the CDR3 DNA: 42 bases, framed from base 1. V lost 6 bases and J lost 2 bases; the stretch between them is 11 bases long. The listed sequencing device is Illumina HiSeq 2500. Quantitative 5'-RACE with molecular barcodes was the method used to prepare the TCR beta libraries. In the paper's pipeline: A new computational method, built on a probabilistic model of VDJ rearrangement, was used to identify disease-linked TCR variants. The public reads were reanalyzed by TCRdb: fastp trimming at Q25, MiXCR alignment, in-frame beta chains only. Each record represents a unique CDR3 protein, reported with the most common genes and DNA among its rows. Here the V and J calls rest on TCRdb's processing, not on the authors' analysis. The sample contains about 400,000 distinct CDR3 sequences, 20% to 25% of them found a single time. Of the sample, less than 20% falls within the top ten clones.

About this clonotype itself: Which antigen it targets is not known. Base qualities are not provided; no much larger clone lies one nucleotide away.

The specimen sequenced was blood, either unsorted or a sorted T cell fraction (not recorded which). The rearranged segments are TRBV29-1 and TRBJ2-6; TRBD2 is a weak D gene call, 5 bases matching. The origin of this receptor is a male donor with ankylosing spondylitis. The CDR3 region has the sequence CSVSGSPGANVLTF. The base sequence is TGCAGCGTCAGCGGCTCACCTGGGGCCAACGTCCTGACTTTC.